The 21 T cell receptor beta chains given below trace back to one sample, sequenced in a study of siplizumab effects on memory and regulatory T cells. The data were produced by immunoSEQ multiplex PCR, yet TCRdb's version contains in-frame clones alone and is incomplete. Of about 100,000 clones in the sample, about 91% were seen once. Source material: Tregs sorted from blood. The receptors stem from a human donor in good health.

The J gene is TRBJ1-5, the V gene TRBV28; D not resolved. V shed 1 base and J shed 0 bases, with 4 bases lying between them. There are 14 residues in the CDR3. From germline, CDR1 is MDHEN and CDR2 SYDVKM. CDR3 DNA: TGTGCCAGCAGTTTATCCGTTAGCAATCAGCCCCAGCATTTT. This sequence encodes CASSLSVSNQPQHF.

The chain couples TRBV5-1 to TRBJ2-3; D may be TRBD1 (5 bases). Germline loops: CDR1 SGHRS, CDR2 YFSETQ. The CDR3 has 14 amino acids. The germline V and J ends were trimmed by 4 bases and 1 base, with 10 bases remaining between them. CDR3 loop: CASSPGWGTDTQYF. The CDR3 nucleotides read TGCGCCAGCAGCCCAGGGTGGGGCACAGATACGCAGTATTTT. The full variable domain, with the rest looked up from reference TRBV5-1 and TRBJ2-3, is KAGVTQTPRYLIKTRGQQVTLSCSPISGHRSVSWYQQTPGQGLQFLFEYFSETQRNKGNFPGRFSGRQFSNSRSEMNVSTLELGDSALYLCASSPGWGTDTQYFGPGTRLTVL.

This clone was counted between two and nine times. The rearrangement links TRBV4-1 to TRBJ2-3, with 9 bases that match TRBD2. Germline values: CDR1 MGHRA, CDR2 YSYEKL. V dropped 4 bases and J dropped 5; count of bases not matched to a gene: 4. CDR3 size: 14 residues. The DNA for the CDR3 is TGCGCCAGCAGCCCTAGCGGGACGGTAGATACGCAGTATTTT. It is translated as CASSPSGTVDTQYF.

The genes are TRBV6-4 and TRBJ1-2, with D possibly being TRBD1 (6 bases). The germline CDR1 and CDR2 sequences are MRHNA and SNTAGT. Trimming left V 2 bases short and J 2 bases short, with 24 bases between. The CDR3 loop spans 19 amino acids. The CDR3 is CASSDETPGTHLKNYGYTF. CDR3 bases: TGTGCCAGCAGTGACGAAACCCCGGGGACACACCTTAAGAACTATGGCTACACCTTC.

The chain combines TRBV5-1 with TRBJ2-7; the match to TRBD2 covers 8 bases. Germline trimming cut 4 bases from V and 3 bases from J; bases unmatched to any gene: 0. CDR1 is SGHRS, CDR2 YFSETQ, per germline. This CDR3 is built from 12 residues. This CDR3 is CASSGTSYEQYF. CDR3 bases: TGCGCCAGCAGCGGGACTAGCTACGAGCAGTACTTC.

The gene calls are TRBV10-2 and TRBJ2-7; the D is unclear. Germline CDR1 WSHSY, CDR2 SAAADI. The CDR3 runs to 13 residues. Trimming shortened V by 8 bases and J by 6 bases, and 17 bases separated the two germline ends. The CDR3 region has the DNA TGCGCCAGCGGGCCTAGTTTAATTGGCGAGCAGTACTTC. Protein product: CASGPSLIGEQYF.

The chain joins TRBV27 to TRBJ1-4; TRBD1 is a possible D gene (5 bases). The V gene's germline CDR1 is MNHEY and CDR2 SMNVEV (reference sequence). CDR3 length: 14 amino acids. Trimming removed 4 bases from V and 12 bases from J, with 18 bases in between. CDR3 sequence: CASSSIRDGLELFF. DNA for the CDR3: TGTGCCAGCAGTTCAATCAGGGACGGGTTGGAACTGTTTTTT.

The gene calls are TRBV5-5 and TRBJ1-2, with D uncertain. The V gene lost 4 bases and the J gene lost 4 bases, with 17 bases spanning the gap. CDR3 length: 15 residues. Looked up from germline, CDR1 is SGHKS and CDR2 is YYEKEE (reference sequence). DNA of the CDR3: TGTGCCAGCAGCATCCTTAAAGGCGAAATCTATGGCTACACCTTC. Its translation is CASSILKGEIYGYTF. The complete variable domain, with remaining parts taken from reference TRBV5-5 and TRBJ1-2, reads DAGVTQSPTHLIKTRGQQVTLRCSPISGHKSVSWYQQVLGQGPQFIFQYYEKEERGRGNFPDRFSARQFPNYSSELNVNALLLGDSALYLCASSILKGEIYGYTFGSGTRLTVV.

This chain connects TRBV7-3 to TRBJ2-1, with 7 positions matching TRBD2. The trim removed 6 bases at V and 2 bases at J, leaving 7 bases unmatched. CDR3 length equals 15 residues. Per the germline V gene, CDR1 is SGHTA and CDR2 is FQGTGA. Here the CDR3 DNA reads TGTGCCAGCAGTCTAGCGCGGGAGACCTACAATGAGCAGTTCTTC. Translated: CASSLARETYNEQFF.

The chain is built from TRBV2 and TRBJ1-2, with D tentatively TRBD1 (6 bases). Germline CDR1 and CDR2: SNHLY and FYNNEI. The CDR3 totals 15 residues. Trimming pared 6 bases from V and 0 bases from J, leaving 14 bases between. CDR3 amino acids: CASSPDRTPNYGYTF. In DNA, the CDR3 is TGTGCCAGCAGCCCCGACAGGACCCCTAACTATGGCTACACCTTC. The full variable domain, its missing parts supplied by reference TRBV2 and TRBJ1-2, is EPEVTQTPSHQVTQMGQEVILRCVPISNHLYFYWYRQILGQKVEFLVSFYNNEISEKSEIFDDQFSVERPDGSNFTLKIRSTKLEDSAMYFCASSPDRTPNYGYTFGSGTRLTVV.

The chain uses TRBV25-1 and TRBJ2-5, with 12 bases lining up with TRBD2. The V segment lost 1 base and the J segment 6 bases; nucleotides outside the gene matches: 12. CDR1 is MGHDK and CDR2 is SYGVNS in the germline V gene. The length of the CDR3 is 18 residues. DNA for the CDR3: TGTGCCAGCAGTGAATCCCCTCTACTAGCGGGAGGCCGGAAGACCCAGTACTTC. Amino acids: CASSESPLLAGGRKTQYF.

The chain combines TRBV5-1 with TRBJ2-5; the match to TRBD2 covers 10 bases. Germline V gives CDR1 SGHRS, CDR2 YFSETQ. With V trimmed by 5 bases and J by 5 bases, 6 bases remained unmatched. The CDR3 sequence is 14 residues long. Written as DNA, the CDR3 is TGCGCCAGCAGTCTAGCGGGAGCGAGGGAGACCCAGTACTTC. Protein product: CASSLAGARETQYF.

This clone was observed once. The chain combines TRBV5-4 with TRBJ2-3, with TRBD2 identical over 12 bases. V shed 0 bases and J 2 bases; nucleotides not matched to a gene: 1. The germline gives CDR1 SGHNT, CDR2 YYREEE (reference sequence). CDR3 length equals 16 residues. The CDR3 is CASSLGLAGATDTQYF. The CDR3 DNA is TGTGCCAGCAGCTTGGGACTAGCGGGAGCCACAGATACGCAGTATTTT.

CDR3 protein: CASSQGPRGIGNQPQHF. The CDR3 nucleotides are TGCGCCAGCAGCCAAGGTCCCAGGGGGATTGGCAATCAGCCCCAGCATTTT. The chain carries TRBV4-1 and TRBJ1-5, with 7 bases lining up with TRBD1. The CDR3 contains 17 residues. Germline CDR1 is MGHRA and CDR2 is YSYEKL. Losses at the gene ends were 1 base for V and 2 bases for J; bases not matched to a gene: 8.

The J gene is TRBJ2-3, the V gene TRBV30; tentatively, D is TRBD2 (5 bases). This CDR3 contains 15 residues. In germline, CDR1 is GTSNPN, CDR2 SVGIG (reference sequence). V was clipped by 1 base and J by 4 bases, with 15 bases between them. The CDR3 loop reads CAWSGQLGWADTQYF. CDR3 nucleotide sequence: TGTGCCTGGAGTGGGCAACTAGGATGGGCAGATACGCAGTATTTT.

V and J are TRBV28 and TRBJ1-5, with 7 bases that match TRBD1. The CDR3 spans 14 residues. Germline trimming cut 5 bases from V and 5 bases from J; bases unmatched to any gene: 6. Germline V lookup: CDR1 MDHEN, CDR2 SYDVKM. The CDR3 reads CASSPWTGDQPQHF. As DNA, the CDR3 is TGTGCCAGCAGTCCGTGGACAGGTGATCAGCCCCAGCATTTT.

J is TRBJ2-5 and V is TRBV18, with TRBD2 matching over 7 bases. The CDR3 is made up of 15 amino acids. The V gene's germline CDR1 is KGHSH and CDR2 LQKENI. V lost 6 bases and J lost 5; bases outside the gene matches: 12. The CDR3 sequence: CASSVRAGVSETQYF. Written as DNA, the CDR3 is TGTGCCAGCTCCGTCCGGGCGGGAGTTTCTGAGACCCAGTACTTC.

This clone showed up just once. CDR3 protein: CASSLGGVTDTQYF. DNA of the CDR3: TGTGCCAGCAGCTTAGGTGGGGTGACAGATACGCAGTATTTT. This chain uses TRBV6-5 with TRBJ2-3, with D hard to call. V lost 6 bases to trimming and J lost 3 bases, with 13 bases between them. CDR3 length: 14 residues. The germline CDR1 and CDR2 sequences are MNHEY and SVGAGI.

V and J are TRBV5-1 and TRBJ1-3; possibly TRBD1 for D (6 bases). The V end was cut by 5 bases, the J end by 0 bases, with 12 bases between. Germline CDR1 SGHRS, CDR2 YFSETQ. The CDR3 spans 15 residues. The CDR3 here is CASSYTGSSGNTIYF. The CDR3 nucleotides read TGCGCCAGCAGTTATACAGGGTCCTCTGGAAACACCATATATTTT.

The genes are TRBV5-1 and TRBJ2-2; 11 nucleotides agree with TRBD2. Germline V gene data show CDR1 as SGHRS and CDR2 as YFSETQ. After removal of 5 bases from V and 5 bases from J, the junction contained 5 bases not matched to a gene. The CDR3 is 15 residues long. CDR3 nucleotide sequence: TGCGCCAGCAGTTTCGGGACTAGCGGAACCGGGGAGCTGTTTTTT. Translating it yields CASSFGTSGTGELFF. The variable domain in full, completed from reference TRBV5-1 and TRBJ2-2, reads KAGVTQTPRYLIKTRGQQVTLSCSPISGHRSVSWYQQTPGQGLQFLFEYFSETQRNKGNFPGRFSGRQFSNSRSEMNVSTLELGDSALYLCASSFGTSGTGELFFGEGSRLTVL.

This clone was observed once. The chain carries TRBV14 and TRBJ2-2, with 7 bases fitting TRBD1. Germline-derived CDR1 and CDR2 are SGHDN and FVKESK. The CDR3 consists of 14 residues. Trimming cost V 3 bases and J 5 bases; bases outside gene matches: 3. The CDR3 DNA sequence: TGTGCCAGCAGCCAGGGACAGAGAACCGGGGAGCTGTTTTTT. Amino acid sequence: CASSQGQRTGELFF.